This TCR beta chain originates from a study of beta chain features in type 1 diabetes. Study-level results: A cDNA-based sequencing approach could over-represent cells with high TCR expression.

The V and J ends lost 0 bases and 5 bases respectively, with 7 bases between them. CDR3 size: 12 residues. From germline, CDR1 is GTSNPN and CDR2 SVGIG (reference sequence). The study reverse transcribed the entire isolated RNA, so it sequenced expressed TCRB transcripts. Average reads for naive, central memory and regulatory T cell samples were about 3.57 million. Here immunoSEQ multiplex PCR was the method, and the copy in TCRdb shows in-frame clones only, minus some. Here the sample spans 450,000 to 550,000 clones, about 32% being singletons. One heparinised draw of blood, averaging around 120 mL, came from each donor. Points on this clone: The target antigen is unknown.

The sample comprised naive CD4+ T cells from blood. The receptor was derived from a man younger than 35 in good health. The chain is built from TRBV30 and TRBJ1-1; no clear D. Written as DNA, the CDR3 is TGTGCCTGGAGTGTAACGGGGACTGAAGCTTTCTTT. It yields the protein CAWSVTGTEAFF.